This passage covers 7 T cell receptor beta chains from one sample sequenced in a study. TCRdb re-called the 5' RACE reads through MiXCR, storing one row per CDR3 protein. The table includes over 55,000 distinct CDR3 sequences, under 35% detected once. The specimen was tumor-infiltrating naive CD4+ T cells sorted from the breast tumor. Subset described: naive CD4+ T cells, CD4+CD45RA+CD25-. The receptors were sampled from a female donor with breast cancer.

This clonotype was seen only a few times. The chain has TRBV28 and TRBJ1-2, with TRBD1 as a possible D gene (5 bases). Trimming took off 8 bases at V and 6 bases at J, with 13 bases between the two ends. Germline CDR1 and CDR2: MDHEN and SYDVKM. The CDR3 runs to 12 residues. In DNA, the CDR3 is TGTGCCAGCCAAGACAGCCAACATGGCTACACCTTC. Protein product: CASQDSQHGYTF.

This clonotype occurred a few times. DNA of the CDR3: TGTGCCATCATGTCTAGCGGGAACAATGAGCAGTTCTTC. This gives the protein CAIMSSGNNEQFF. The chain joins TRBV10-3 to TRBJ2-1, with 9 bases lining up with TRBD2. The V gene end was trimmed by 7 bases and the J gene end by 5 bases; junction bases not matched to a gene: 3. This CDR3 spans 13 amino acids. Per germline, CDR1 ENHRY and CDR2 SYGVKD.

This clonotype has only a few counts. This rearrangement joins TRBV20-1 to TRBJ2-7; 8 bases line up with TRBD2. This CDR3 has 14 amino acids. The junction had 11 bases not matched to a gene; V was cut back by 4 bases and J by 6 bases. CDR1 is DFQATT and CDR2 is SNEGSKA in the germline V gene (reference sequence). CDR3 protein: CSAIPGLASREQYF. DNA of the CDR3: TGCAGTGCTATCCCAGGACTAGCTTCTCGCGAGCAGTACTTC.

The rearrangement uses TRBV7-9 and TRBJ1-1, with TRBD1 as a possible D gene (5 bases). CDR3 length equals 15 residues. Trimming removed 1 base at V and 8 bases at J, with 17 bases between. Germline V lookup: CDR1 SEHNR, CDR2 FQNEAQ (reference sequence). CDR3 sequence: CASSLDGDAAKEAFF. CDR3 nucleotide sequence: TGTGCCAGCAGCTTAGATGGGGACGCGGCCAAAGAAGCTTTCTTT.

A word on this clonotype: Its ends do not fully match the called genes, so a read error is possible. The rearrangement uses TRBV5-1 and TRBJ1-4; D gene uncertain. The CDR3 covers 14 residues. The germline V gene encodes CDR1 SGHRS and CDR2 YFSETQ. As DNA, the CDR3 is TGCGCCAGCAGCTTGCAGGCTTCTAATAAAAAACTGTTTTTT. Its protein product is CASSLQASNKKLFF.

The sample holds many counts of this clonotype. V is TRBV20-1 and J is TRBJ2-7; 10 nucleotides match TRBD2. This CDR3 region has 15 residues. CDR1 is DFQATT, CDR2 SNEGSKA, per germline (reference sequence). Germline trimming cut 1 base from V and 11 bases from J; bases unmatched to any gene: 14. CDR3 in amino acids: CSARGAASGGRAEYF. The CDR3 DNA reads as TGCAGTGCTAGAGGGGCCGCTAGCGGGGGACGAGCGGAGTACTTC.

This clonotype was recorded many times. The rearrangement joins TRBV9 to TRBJ2-1; 8 nucleotides align to TRBD2. Trimming removed 4 bases from V and 5 bases from J; junction bases left unmatched: 8. Germline CDR1 is SGDLS and CDR2 is YYNGEE. The CDR3 length is 15 residues. The CDR3 DNA reads as TGTGCCAGCAGCAAACTAGCGGCACCTAACAATGAGCAGTTCTTC. This encodes CASSKLAAPNNEQFF.